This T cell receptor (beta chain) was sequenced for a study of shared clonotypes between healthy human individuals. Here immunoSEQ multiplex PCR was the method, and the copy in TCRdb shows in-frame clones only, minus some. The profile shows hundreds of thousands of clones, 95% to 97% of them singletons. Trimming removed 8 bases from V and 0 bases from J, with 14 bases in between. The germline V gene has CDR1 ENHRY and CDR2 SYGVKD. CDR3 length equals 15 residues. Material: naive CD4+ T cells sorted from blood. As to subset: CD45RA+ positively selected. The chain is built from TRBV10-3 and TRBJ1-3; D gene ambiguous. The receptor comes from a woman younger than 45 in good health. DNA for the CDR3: TGTGCCATCTCTAAGACCGAGTTCTCTGGAAACACCATATATTTT. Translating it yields CAISKTEFSGNTIYF.